This TCR beta chain was found in a study of control samples from healthy donors and cancer patients. The protocol was immunoSEQ multiplex PCR, while the TCRdb copy is restricted to in-frame clones and leaves out a portion. Altogether 95,000 to 130,000 clones are present, over 85% being singletons, with the ten largest covering about 2.8%. Germline loops: CDR1 LGHNA, CDR2 YNFKEQ. The CDR3 loop spans 14 amino acids. Deletions cut 0 bases from V and 2 bases from J, with 7 bases between. This clone has only one observation. The V gene is TRBV4-2, the J gene TRBJ1-2, with D maybe TRBD1 (6 bases). This receptor was taken from a man aged 25-45 years in good health. Sequenced material: blood. This chain's CDR3 is CASSQEGGNYGYTF. DNA of the CDR3: TGTGCCAGCAGCCAAGAGGGGGGCAACTATGGCTACACCTTC.